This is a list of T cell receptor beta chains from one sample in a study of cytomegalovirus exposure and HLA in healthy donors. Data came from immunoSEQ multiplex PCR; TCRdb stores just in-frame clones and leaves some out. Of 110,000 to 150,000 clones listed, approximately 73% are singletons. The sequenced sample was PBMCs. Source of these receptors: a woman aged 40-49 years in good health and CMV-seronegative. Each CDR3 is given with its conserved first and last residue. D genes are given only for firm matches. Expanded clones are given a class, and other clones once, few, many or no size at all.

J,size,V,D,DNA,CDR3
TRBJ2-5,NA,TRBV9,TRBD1,TGTGCCAGCAGCGTAGAGGGACAGGGGGCATGGGAGACCCAGTACTTC,CASSVEGQGAWETQYF
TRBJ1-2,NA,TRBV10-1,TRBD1,TGCGCCAGCCTACTCCACAGGGGGAACTATGGCTACACCTTC,CASLLHRGNYGYTF
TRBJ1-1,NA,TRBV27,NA,TGTGCCAGCAGTTTATTTCAGGATAACACTGAAGCTTTCTTT,CASSLFQDNTEAFF
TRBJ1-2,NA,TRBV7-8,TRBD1,TGTGCCAGCAGCCGCCGACAGGGTCATGGCTACACCTTC,CASSRRQGHGYTF
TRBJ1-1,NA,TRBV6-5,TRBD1,TGTGCCAGCCAACCTTATCGACAGGGGAACACTGAAGCTTTCTTT,CASQPYRQGNTEAFF
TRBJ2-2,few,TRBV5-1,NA,TGCGCCAGCATAGCGAGACCGAACACCGGGGAGCTGTTTTTT,CASIARPNTGELFF
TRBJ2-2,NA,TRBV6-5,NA,TGTGCCAGCAGTCAGACTGGGGGCGCATCCGGGGAGCTGTTTTTT,CASSQTGGASGELFF
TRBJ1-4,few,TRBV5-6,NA,TGTGCCAGCAGCTTGTTCGTTACAGGAAGAGAAAAACTGTTTTTT,CASSLFVTGREKLFF
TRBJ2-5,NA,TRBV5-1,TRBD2,TGCGCCAGCAGCTTCTACCCGGCACTAGCGGGGGTCCAAGAGACCCAGTACTTC,CASSFYPALAGVQETQYF
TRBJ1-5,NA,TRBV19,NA,TGTGCCAGTAGGACAACCTGGACAAGTAACAATCAGCCCCAGCATTTT,CASRTTWTSNNQPQHF
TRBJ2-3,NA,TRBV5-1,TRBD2,TGCGCCAGCAGCAGGGCTAGCGGGAGCACAGATACGCAGTATTTT,CASSRASGSTDTQYF
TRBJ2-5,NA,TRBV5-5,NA,TGTGCCAGCAGCCGTACCATCAGCCAAGAGACCCAGTACTTC,CASSRTISQETQYF
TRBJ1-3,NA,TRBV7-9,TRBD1,TGTGCCAGCAGCTTAGCACCGGGACAGGGTAAAGTTTCTGGAAACACCATATATTTT,CASSLAPGQGKVSGNTIYF
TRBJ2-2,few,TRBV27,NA,TGTGCCAGCAGTTTAAAACCGAGAGGTGGTACAGGATTTACCGGGGAGCTGTTTTTT,CASSLKPRGGTGFTGELFF
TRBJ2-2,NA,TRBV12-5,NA,TGTGCTAGTGGTACCGGCACCGGGGAGCTGTTTTTT,CASGTGTGELFF
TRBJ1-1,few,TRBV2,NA,TGTGCCAGCAGTGAAGCAACAGGCTTCGAGTGGACTGAAGCTTTCTTT,CASSEATGFEWTEAFF
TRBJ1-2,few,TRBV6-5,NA,TGTGCCAGCAGTTCCCCTACCCACCCATATGGCTACACCTTC,CASSSPTHPYGYTF
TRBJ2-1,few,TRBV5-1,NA,TGCGCCAGCAGCCCACTACCTCACTCCTACAATGAGCAGTTCTTC,CASSPLPHSYNEQFF
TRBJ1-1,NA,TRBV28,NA,TGTGCCAGCAGTCCGCCAGAGGGAGTTGCTTTCTTT,CASSPPEGVAFF
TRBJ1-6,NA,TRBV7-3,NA,TGTGCCAGCAGCTTAAATGCTCGGAATTCACCCCTCCACTTT,CASSLNARNSPLHF
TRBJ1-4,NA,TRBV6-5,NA,TGTGCCAGCAGGCAACCGGGACAAGCTAATGAAAAACTGTTTTTT,CASRQPGQANEKLFF
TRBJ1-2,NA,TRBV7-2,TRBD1,TGTGCCAGCAGCTTCGCACAGGGGTCCTGTGGCTACACCTTC,CASSFAQGSCGYTF
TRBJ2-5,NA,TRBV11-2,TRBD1,TGTGCCAGCAGCTTAGATCCAGCCAGGGGGAAACAAGAGACCCAGTACTTC,CASSLDPARGKQETQYF
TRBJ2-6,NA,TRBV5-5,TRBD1,TGTGCCAGCAGCTTTAGATCGGGACAGGGGGCTTCTGGGGCCAACGTCCTGACTTTC,CASSFRSGQGASGANVLTF
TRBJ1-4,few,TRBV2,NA,TGTGCCACCTCCGGGCCCGGAGGAAAACTGTTTTTT,CATSGPGGKLFF
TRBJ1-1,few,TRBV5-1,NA,TGCGCCAGCAGCTCCTACAGGGATAGTCAGGATGAAGCTTTCTTT,CASSSYRDSQDEAFF
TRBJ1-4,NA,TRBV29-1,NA,TGCAGCGCCCTGACGGGAAAGAATGAAAAACTGTTTTTT,CSALTGKNEKLFF
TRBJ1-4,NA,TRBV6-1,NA,TGTGCCAGCAGCGCCTGGGGAGGGGCAAATGAAAAACTGTTTTTT,CASSAWGGANEKLFF
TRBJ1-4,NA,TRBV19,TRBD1,TGTGCCAGTAGTAGGAATACAGGGGGCGCTGGTGAAAAACTGTTTTTT,CASSRNTGGAGEKLFF
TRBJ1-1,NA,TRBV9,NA,TGTGCCAGCTCCCCGGGGGGGGATGACACTGAAGCTTTCTTT,CASSPGGDDTEAFF